This T cell receptor beta chain is from a study of blood T cells in healthy people across ages. Study outcomes and limitations: With age, beta diversity per million T cells declined roughly linearly, significantly by 30 to 40.

Trimming removed 7 bases from V and 4 bases from J, with 19 bases in between. CDR1 and CDR2 (germline): SEHNR, FQNEAQ (reference sequence). The CDR3 totals 15 residues. This clonotype was counted only a few times. The antigen remains undetermined. Roughly 10 milliliters of peripheral blood were drawn from each donor. Next came a second PCR, run for about 6 to 11 cycles, which used a sample-barcoded 5' primer along with a J-beta primer mix. TCRdb ran MiXCR on the 5' RACE reads and lists one entry per CDR3 protein. The sample yields about 640,000 distinct CDR3 sequences, about 30% seen once. The sample was blood. J is TRBJ1-2 and V is TRBV7-9; D not certain. The sequence was obtained from a woman at least 80 years old in good health. This chain's CDR3 is CASIHRAKGSYGYTF. Written as DNA, the CDR3 is TGTGCCAGCATCCATCGTGCTAAGGGCTCCTATGGCTACACCTTC. The entire variable domain, with the rest obtained from reference TRBV7-9 and TRBJ1-2, is as follows: DTGVSQNPRHKITKRGQNVTFRCDPISEHNRLYWYRQTLGQGPEFLTYFQNEAQLEKSRLLSDRFSAERPKGSFSTLEIQRTEQGDSAMYLCASIHRAKGSYGYTFGSGTRLTVV.